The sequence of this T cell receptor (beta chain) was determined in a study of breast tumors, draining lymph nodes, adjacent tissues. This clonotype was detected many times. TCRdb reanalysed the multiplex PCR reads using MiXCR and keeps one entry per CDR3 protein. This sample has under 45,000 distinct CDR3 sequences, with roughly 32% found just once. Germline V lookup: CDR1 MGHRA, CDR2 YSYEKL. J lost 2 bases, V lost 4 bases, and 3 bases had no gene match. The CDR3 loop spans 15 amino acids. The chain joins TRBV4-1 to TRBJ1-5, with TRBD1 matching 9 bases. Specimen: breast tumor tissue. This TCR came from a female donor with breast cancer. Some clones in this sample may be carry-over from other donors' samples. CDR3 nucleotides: TGCGCCAGCAGCCCCCGGGACAGGGGCAATCAGCCCCAGCATTTT. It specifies CASSPRDRGNQPQHF.